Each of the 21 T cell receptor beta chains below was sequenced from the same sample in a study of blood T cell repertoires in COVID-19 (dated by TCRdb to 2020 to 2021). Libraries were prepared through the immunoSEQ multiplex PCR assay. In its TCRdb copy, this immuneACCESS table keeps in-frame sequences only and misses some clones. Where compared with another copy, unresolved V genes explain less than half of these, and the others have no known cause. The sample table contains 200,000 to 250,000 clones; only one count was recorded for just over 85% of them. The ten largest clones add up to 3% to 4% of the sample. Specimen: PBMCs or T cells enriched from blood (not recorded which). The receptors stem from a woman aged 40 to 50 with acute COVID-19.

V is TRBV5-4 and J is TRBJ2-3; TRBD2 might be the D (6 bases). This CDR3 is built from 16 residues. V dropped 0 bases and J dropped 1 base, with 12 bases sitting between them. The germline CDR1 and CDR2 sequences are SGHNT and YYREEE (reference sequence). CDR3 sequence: CASSLGLGGGTDTQYF. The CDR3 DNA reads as TGTGCCAGCAGCTTGGGACTAGGCGGTGGCACAGATACGCAGTATTTT.

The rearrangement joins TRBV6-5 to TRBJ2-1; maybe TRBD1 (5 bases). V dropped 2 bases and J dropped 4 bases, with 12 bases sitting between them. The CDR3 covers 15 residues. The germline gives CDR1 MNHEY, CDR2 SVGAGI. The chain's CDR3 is CASSYRGSGYNEQFF. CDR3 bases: TGTGCCAGCAGTTACAGGGGTTCGGGTTACAATGAGCAGTTCTTC.

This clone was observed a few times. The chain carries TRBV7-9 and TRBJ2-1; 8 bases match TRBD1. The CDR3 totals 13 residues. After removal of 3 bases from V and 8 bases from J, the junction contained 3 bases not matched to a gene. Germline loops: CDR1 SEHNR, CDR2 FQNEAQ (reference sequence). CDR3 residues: CASSLYRGDEQFF. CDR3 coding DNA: TGTGCCAGCAGCTTGTACAGGGGGGATGAGCAGTTCTTC.

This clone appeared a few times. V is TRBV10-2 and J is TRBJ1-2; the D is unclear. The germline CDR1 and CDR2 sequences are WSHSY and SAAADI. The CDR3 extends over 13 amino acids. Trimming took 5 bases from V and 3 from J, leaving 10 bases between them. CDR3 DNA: TGCGCCAGCAGTCCTCAGGTGGACTATGGCTACACCTTC. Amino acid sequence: CASSPQVDYGYTF.

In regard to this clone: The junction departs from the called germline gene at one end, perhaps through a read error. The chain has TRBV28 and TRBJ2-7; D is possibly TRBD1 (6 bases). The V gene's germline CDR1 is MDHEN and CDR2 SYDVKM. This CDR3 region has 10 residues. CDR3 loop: CASSSDRIDF. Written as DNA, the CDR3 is TGTGCCAGCAGCTCCGACAGGATTGACTTC.

The CDR3 is CASSQDLGASGINEQFF. In DNA form, the CDR3 reads TGTGCCAGCAGCCAAGATCTAGGGGCTAGCGGGATCAATGAGCAGTTCTTC. The chain employs TRBV14 and TRBJ2-1, with TRBD2 matching 9 bases. Germline V gene lookup returns CDR1 SGHDN and CDR2 FVKESK. V lost 0 bases to trimming and J lost 6 bases; unmatched junction nucleotides: 9. The CDR3 runs to 17 residues.

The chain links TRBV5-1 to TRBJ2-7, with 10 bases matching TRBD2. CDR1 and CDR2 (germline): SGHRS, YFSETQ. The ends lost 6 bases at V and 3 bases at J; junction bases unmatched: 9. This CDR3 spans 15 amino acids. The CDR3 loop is CASKLHTSGDYEQYF. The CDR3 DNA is TGCGCCAGCAAACTACATACTAGCGGGGACTACGAGCAGTACTTC.

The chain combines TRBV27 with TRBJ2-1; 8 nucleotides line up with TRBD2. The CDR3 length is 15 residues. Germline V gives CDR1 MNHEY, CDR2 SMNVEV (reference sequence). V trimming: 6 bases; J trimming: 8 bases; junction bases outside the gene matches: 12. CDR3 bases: TGTGCCAGCAGCCACTCGCCGGGAGGGCCCGATGAGCAGTTCTTC. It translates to CASSHSPGGPDEQFF.

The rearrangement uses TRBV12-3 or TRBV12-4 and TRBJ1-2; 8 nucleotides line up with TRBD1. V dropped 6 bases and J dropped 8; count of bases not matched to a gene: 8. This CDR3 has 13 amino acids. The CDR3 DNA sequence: TGTGCCAGCAGCCCCGACAGGGGACAAGGCTACACCTTC. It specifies CASSPDRGQGYTF.

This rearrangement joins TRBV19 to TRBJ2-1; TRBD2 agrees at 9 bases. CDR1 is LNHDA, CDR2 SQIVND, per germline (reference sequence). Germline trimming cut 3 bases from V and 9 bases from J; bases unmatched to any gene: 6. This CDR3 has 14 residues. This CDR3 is CASSITLAGTEQFF. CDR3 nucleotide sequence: TGTGCCAGTAGTATCACCCTAGCGGGAACTGAGCAGTTCTTC.

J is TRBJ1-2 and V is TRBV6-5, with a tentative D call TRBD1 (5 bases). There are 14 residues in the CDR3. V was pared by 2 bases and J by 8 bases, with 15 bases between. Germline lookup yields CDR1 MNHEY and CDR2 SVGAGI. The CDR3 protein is CASSYTRGMGGYTF. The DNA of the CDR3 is TGTGCCAGCAGTTACACTCGGGGGATGGGGGGCTACACCTTC.

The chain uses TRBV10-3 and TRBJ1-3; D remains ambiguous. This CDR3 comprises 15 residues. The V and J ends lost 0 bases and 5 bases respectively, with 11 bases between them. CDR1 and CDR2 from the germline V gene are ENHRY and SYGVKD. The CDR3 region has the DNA TGTGCCATCAGTGAGTCGTTGCAGCGAAGAAACACCATATATTTT. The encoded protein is CAISESLQRRNTIYF.

CDR3 nucleotides: TGTGCCACCAGCAGAGATGCATCAGGGTCGGATACGCAGTATTTT. Protein: CATSRDASGSDTQYF. This chain connects TRBV15 to TRBJ2-3; possible D gene TRBD1, 5 bases. Deletions cut 0 bases from V and 6 bases from J, with 13 bases between. The CDR3 runs 15 residues. Looked up from germline, CDR1 is LNHNV and CDR2 is YYDKDF (reference sequence).

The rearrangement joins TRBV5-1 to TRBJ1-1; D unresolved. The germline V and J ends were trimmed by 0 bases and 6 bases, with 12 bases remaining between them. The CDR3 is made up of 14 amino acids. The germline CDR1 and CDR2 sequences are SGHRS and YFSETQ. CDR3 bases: TGCGCCAGCAGCTTGGCCGGAGGAAGCGCTGAAGCTTTCTTT. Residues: CASSLAGGSAEAFF. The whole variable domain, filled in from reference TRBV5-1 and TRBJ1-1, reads KAGVTQTPRYLIKTRGQQVTLSCSPISGHRSVSWYQQTPGQGLQFLFEYFSETQRNKGNFPGRFSGRQFSNSRSEMNVSTLELGDSALYLCASSLAGGSAEAFFGQGTRLTVV.

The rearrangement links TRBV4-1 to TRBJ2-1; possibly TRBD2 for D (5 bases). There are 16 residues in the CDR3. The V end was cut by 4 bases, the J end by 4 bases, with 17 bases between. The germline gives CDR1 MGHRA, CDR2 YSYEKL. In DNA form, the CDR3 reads TGCGCCAGCAGCCGGCTCTCTGGCGGGCGATACAATGAGCAGTTCTTC. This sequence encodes CASSRLSGGRYNEQFF.

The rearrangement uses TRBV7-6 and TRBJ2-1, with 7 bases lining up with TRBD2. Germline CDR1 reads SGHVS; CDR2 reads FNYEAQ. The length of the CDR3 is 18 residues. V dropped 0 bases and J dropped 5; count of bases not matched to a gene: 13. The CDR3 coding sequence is TGTGCCAGCAGCTTAGCCACCCGGGGTGCGGGAGCAAACAATGAGCAGTTCTTC. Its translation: CASSLATRGAGANNEQFF.

The DNA of the CDR3 is TGTGCCAGCAGCCGCGCCAGGGGGTACAGGGCTGAAGCTTTCTTT. Amino acids: CASSRARGYRAEAFF. The chain recombines TRBV14 with TRBJ1-1, with 7 bases that match TRBD1. CDR3 length: 15 amino acids. V shed 4 bases, J shed 6 bases, and the junction held 11 bases outside the gene matches. The V gene's germline CDR1 is SGHDN and CDR2 FVKESK.

CDR3 DNA sequence: TGTGCCACCAGCAGAAAACTAGAGTCCTACGAGCAGTACTTC. Residues: CATSRKLESYEQYF. This chain joins TRBV15 and TRBJ2-7; D is perhaps TRBD2 (5 bases). The CDR3 is 14 amino acids. CDR1 and CDR2 (germline): LNHNV, YYDKDF (reference sequence). With 2 bases removed from V and 1 base from J, the gap between germline ends came to 9 bases.

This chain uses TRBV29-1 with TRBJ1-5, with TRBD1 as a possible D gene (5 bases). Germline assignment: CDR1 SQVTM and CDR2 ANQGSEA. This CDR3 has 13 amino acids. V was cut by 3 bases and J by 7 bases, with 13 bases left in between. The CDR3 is CSVDRVERQPQHF. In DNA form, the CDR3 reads TGCAGCGTTGACAGGGTAGAACGGCAGCCCCAGCATTTT.

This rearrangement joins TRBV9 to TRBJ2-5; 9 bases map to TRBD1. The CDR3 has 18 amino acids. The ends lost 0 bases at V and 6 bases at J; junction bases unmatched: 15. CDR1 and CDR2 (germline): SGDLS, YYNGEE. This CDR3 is CASSVDFSDRGTRQTQYF. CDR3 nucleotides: TGTGCCAGCAGCGTAGACTTCTCGGACAGGGGAACCCGGCAGACCCAGTACTTC.

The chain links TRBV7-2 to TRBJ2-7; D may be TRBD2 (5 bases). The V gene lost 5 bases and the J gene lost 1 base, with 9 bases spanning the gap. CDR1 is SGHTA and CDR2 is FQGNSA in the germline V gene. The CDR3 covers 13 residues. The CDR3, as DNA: TGTGCCAGCAGCGCGGGTCTATCCTACGAGCAGTACTTC. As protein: CASSAGLSYEQYF.